The rows below give T cell receptor beta chains drawn from one sample of a study of blood T cells in healthy people across ages. TCRdb analysed the 5' RACE reads with MiXCR anew, one entry per CDR3 protein. The sample shows under 800,000 distinct CDR3 sequences, more than 40% of them seen only once. Sequencing used blood. All receptors derive from a woman aged 55-69 years in good health. CDR3s include the opening cysteine and the closing phenylalanine or tryptophan. The D gene is left open where the match is weak. Clone size, where shown, is once, few, many, or a class for clones that have expanded.

>TRBJ2-5|TRBV5-1|TRBD2|few
CASSPPAGDQETQYF
TGCGCCAGCAGCCCCCCGGCGGGGGACCAAGAGACCCAGTACTTC
>TRBJ2-7|TRBV7-2|TRBD2|.
CASSDRTSRGAAQYF
TGTGCCAGCAGCGACCGGACTAGCCGGGGAGCGGCCCAGTACTTC
>TRBJ1-6|TRBV20-1|.|.
CSATLQGMNSPLHF
TGCAGTGCAACCCTCCAGGGGATGAATTCACCCCTCCACTTT
>TRBJ1-1|TRBV28|.|.
CASSLRASRGNTEAFF
TGTGCCAGCAGTTTAAGGGCCAGCCGGGGGAACACTGAAGCTTTCTTT
>TRBJ2-7|TRBV7-9|.|.
CASSPDGEQYF
TGTGCCAGCAGCCCGGACGGGGAGCAGTACTTC
>TRBJ2-1|TRBV20-1|TRBD2|few
CSASETSGVGYEQFF
TGCAGTGCTAGCGAGACTAGCGGGGTGGGTTATGAGCAGTTCTTC
>TRBJ2-1|TRBV4-2|TRBD2|few
CASSQDLAGNYNEQFF
TGTGCCAGCAGCCAGGATTTAGCGGGAAACTACAATGAGCAGTTCTTC
>TRBJ1-2|TRBV5-5|TRBD1|.
CASSLFWQGDAYGYTF
TGTGCCAGCAGCTTGTTTTGGCAGGGGGATGCCTATGGCTACACCTTC
>TRBJ2-1|TRBV20-1|.|.
CSARAGAALNEQFF
TGCAGTGCTAGAGCTGGAGCGGCTCTCAATGAGCAGTTCTTC
>TRBJ2-5|TRBV7-3|.|.
CASSPLGPSETQYF
TGTGCCAGCAGCCCTTTGGGGCCCTCAGAGACCCAGTACTTC
>TRBJ2-7|TRBV7-2|.|.
CASSLTARDFEQYF
TGTGCCAGCAGCTTAACGGCCCGGGACTTCGAGCAGTACTTC
>TRBJ2-1|TRBV29-1|.|once
CSVERGTCNEQFF
TGCAGCGTTGAGAGGGGGACCTGCAATGAGCAGTTCTTC
>TRBJ2-1|TRBV3-1|.|.
CASSQSPASNEQFF
TGTGCCAGCAGCCAAAGTCCTGCCAGCAATGAGCAGTTCTTC
>TRBJ2-7|TRBV6-5|.|.
CASSYSTLGGLEQYF
TGTGCCAGCAGTTACTCGACCCTAGGGGGGCTCGAGCAGTACTTC
>TRBJ1-2|TRBV29-1|TRBD1|.
CSVLTGTGRPHGYTF
TGCAGCGTTTTAACCGGGACAGGGAGGCCCCATGGCTACACCTTC
>TRBJ2-3|TRBV7-2|TRBD2|many
CASSPEGGRGDTQYF
TGTGCCAGCAGCCCAGAGGGCGGGAGGGGGGATACGCAGTATTTT
>TRBJ2-3|TRBV6-1|.|few
CASSELDRGRYAYF
TGTGCCAGCAGTGAACTAGATCGGGGCAGATACGCGTATTTT
>TRBJ1-2|TRBV6-1|.|.
CASRYSGTRNGYTF
TGTGCCAGCAGATATTCGGGAACAAGAAATGGCTACACCTTC
>TRBJ2-3|TRBV10-3|TRBD2|.
CAIVSGSGDTQYF
TGTGCCATCGTTAGCGGGAGCGGTGATACGCAGTATTTT
>TRBJ2-1|TRBV6-2/TRBV6-3|.|many
CASSYPFMGLGLGYNEQFF
TGTGCCAGCAGTTACCCCTTTATGGGGCTGGGGTTGGGCTACAATGAGCAGTTCTTC
>TRBJ2-4|TRBV14|.|.
CASNQDWRWGAKNIQYF
TGTGCCAGCAACCAAGATTGGCGGTGGGGCGCCAAAAACATTCAGTACTTC
>TRBJ2-1|TRBV24-1|TRBD2|few
CATSDTGLAGAINEQFF
TGTGCCACCAGTGACACGGGACTAGCGGGAGCGATCAATGAGCAGTTCTTC
>TRBJ2-1|TRBV7-2|TRBD2|few
CASSLMPPTSADMSYNEQFF
TGTGCCAGCAGCTTAATGCCCCCCACTAGCGCCGATATGTCCTACAATGAGCAGTTCTTC
>TRBJ2-3|TRBV6-2/TRBV6-3|TRBD2|few
CASNEWREGVNTQYF
TGTGCCAGCAATGAATGGCGGGAGGGGGTGAATACGCAGTATTTT
>TRBJ1-1|TRBV5-5|TRBD1|.
CASSDDRGDSVNTEAFF
TGTGCCAGCAGCGACGACAGGGGAGACTCGGTGAACACTGAAGCTTTCTTT
>TRBJ1-1|TRBV7-9|.|few
CASRPTLTLDTEAFF
TGTGCCAGCAGGCCGACCCTGACTTTGGACACTGAAGCTTTCTTT
>TRBJ2-7|TRBV6-5|TRBD1|.
CASSPPGTGEGEQYF
TGTGCCAGCAGTCCCCCCGGGACAGGGGAAGGCGAGCAGTACTTC
>TRBJ1-1|TRBV11-1|.|.
CASSNTGDTEAFF
TGTGCCAGCAGCAACACAGGAGATACTGAAGCTTTCTTT
>TRBJ1-2|TRBV11-2|TRBD1|few
CASSGFPGDRGKYGYTF
TGTGCCAGCAGCGGATTCCCGGGGGACAGGGGAAAATATGGCTACACCTTC
>TRBJ2-1|TRBV7-9|TRBD2|once
CASSVVAGEGDNEQFF
TGTGCCAGCAGCGTCGTAGCGGGAGAGGGGGACAATGAGCAGTTCTTC
>TRBJ2-5|TRBV3-1|.|.
CASSSGSGLQETQYF
TGTGCCAGCAGCAGCGGCTCAGGACTACAAGAGACCCAGTACTTC
>TRBJ2-5|TRBV27|TRBD1|.
CAGSLMALGQVETQYF
TGTGCCGGCAGTTTAATGGCGCTTGGACAGGTGGAGACCCAGTACTTC
>TRBJ2-5|TRBV5-1|.|.
CASSLWELGETQYF
TGCGCCAGCAGCTTGTGGGAGCTGGGGGAGACCCAGTACTTC
>TRBJ2-7|TRBV20-1|TRBD2|few
CSARLAGYNEQYF
TGCAGTGCTCGACTAGCGGGGTACAATGAGCAGTACTTC